The present T cell receptor (beta chain) was sequenced within a study of human T cells and chemical hapten exposure (dated by TCRdb to the early 2020s). About the full investigation: For sensitization, 2% DPC in acetone was applied to a roughly 2 cm by roughly 2 cm area of upper inner arm skin. Weekly therapeutic DPC doses were additionally applied to the scalp of patients throughout the roughly 23-week study period. Patch testing on the upper back used Finn chambers containing 0.01% DPC, with scoring done after 6 days according to International Contact Dermatitis Research Group standards. The patient cohort, mostly female, included alopecia areata with under or over 50% scalp involvement, alopecia totalis and alopecia universalis. The libraries were sequenced as a pool, and the TCR yield per sample differed mostly because of small variations in library volumes within the pool. This study followed changes in the peripheral blood TCR repertoire in vivo during primary and secondary sensitization of alopecia patients to the hapten diphenylcyclopropenone (DPC). Blood was sampled from patients pre-sensitization (week 0) and at 2, 6 and about 24 weeks after DPC sensitization. Blood for TCR sequencing was provided by twenty-nine alopecia patients at one to four time points (pre-sensitization, 2, 6 and 24 weeks). Broad study findings and their caveats: DPC sensitization did not change the number of TCRs with a frequency above 1 in 1000, and there was no evidence of changes in global repertoire structure. Significantly more large CDR3 similarity clusters were formed by expanded TCRs than by pre-sensitization or healthy control sets, consistent with antigen-driven responses. The number of PT1 expanded TCRs positively correlated with patch test score, significant at thresholds 8, 16 and 32 but not 4. All patients had alopecia, a presumed autoimmune disease, so their immune response might differ from that of healthy individuals. After repeated subsampling, changes were observed in the strength of the expansion versus patch-test correlation and in the threshold at which the correlation became significant.

The library was prepared using RACE. The sequencer was a NextSeq 500. During library preparation, unique molecular identifiers were attached to individual cDNA molecules so that TCRs could be counted quantitatively and reproducibly. From each blood RNA sample, both TCR alpha and TCR beta chains were sequenced. Processing in the source paper ran as follows. A median of about 87,000 TCRs per sample was observed, with a range of about 20,000 to 700,000. V, J and CDR3 annotation of the TCR reads was carried out using the Decombinator software suite. Every sample was subsampled to the same number of TCRs (28,000) for the PS versus PT1 abundance plots. Expanded TCRs were defined as absent before sensitization and observed at least eight times at the 2-week time point. In-frame beta chains were kept once TCRdb had trimmed the public reads at Q25 with fastp and called clones with MiXCR. CDR3 protein duplicates are merged, each entry listing the most common genes and DNA. In this record, the V and J calls reflect TCRdb's handling and not the investigators' own analysis. The sample table shows some 300,000 distinct CDR3 sequences, and approximately 5.8% are seen once. Over 6.5% of the sample goes to the ten largest clones.

The sample's time point label, in plain terms: pre-sensitization, week 0. This specimen's treatment or condition label, per the study, means: therapeutic diphenylcyclopropenone sensitization with weekly scalp DPC. At every patch-test visit, the blood draw took place before the patch test was put on. Patients were eligible if aged 18 to 70, diagnosed with alopecia and judged suitable for DPC therapy, and pregnant patients were excluded. Unfractionated whole blood was collected in Tempus Blood RNA tubes, and total RNA was extracted from that blood. To note about this clonotype: Its antigen is not yet known. The record has no base qualities; no much larger clone is one base away.

The sample was whole blood, taken in connection with sensitization to the hapten diphenylcyclopropenone (DPC). The sequence derives from a woman younger than 35 with alopecia areata. Some clones in this sample may be carry-over from other donors' samples.

The CDR3 protein sequence reads: CASTYGVDGNTIYF. The DNA sequence is as follows: TGTGCCAGCACCTATGGGGTTGACGGAAACACCATATATTTT. This chain is built from TRBV12-3 or TRBV12-4 and TRBJ1-3, with the identity of the D gene unclear. The CDR3 sequence holds 14 residues, the cysteine and phenylalanine included. Solely the CDR3 DNA is kept, with 42 bases framed from the first base. At the junction V is shortened by 7 bases and J by 4 bases, with 14 bases in between.